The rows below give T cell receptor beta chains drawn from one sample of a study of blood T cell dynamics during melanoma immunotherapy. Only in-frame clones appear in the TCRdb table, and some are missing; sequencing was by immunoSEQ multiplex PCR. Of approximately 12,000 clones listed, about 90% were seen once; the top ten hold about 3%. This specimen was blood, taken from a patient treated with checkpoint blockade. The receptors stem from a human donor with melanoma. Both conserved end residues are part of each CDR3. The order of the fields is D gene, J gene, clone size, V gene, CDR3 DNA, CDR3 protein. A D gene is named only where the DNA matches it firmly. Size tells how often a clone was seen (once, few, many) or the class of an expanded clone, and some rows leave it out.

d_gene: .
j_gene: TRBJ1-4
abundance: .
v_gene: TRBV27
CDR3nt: TGTGCCAGCAGGGGATTAGACAGTCTTAATGAAAAACTGTTTTTT
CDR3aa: CASRGLDSLNEKLFF

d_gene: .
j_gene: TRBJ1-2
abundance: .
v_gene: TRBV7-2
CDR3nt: TGTGCCAGCAGCTTGAAAATAGGAGCGAACTATGGCTACACCTTC
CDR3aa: CASSLKIGANYGYTF

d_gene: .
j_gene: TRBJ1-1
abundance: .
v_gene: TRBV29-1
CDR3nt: TGCAGCGTCCGGACTGTCCATGAAGCTTTCTTT
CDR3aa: CSVRTVHEAFF

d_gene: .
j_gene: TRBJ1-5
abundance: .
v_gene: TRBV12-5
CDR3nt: TGTGCTAGTGGTTCGCGTCCGGGTCAGCCCCAGCATTTT
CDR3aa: CASGSRPGQPQHF

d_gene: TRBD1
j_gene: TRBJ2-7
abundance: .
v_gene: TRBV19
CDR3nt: TGTGCCAGTAGTAGACTGGACAGGGCCTACGAGCAGTACTTC
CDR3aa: CASSRLDRAYEQYF

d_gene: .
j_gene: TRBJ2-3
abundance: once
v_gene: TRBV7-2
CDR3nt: TGTGCCAGCAGCACTCAACAAGGCACTTGGGATACGCAGTATTTT
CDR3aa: CASSTQQGTWDTQYF

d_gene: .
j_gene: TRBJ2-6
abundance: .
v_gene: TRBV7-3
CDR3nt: TGTGCCAGCAGCTTAATTGGTTCTTCGTCGGGGGCCAACGTCCTGACTTTC
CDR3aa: CASSLIGSSSGANVLTF

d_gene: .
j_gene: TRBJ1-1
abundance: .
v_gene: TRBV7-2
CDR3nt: TGTGCCAGCAGCACACAAGTAGGACCTAACACTGAAGCTTTCTTT
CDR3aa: CASSTQVGPNTEAFF

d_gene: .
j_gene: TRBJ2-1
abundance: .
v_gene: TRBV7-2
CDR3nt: TGTGCCAGCAGCAGGAACAATGAGCAGTTCTTC
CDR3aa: CASSRNNEQFF

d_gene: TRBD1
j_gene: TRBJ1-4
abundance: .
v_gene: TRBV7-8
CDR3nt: TGTGCCAGCAGCTTCCGAGGGACAGGGGATAATGAAAAACTGTTTTTT
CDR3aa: CASSFRGTGDNEKLFF

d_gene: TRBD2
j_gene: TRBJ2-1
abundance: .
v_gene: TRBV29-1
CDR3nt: TGCAGCGTGAGGGGAACTAGCGGATACAATGAGCAGTTCTTC
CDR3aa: CSVRGTSGYNEQFF

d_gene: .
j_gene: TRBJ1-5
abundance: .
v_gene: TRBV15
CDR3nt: TGTGCCACCAGCAGAGACTTCAGTAATGCGCCCCAGCATTTT
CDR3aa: CATSRDFSNAPQHF

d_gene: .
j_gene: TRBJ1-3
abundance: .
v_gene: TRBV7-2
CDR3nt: TGTGCCAGCAGCTTAGTATGGGGGGGCTTCTCTGGAAACACCATATATTTT
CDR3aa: CASSLVWGGFSGNTIYF

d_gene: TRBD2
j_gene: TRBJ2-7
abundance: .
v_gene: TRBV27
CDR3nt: TGTGCCAGCAGTTTTGGACTAGAGTACGAGCAGTACTTC
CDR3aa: CASSFGLEYEQYF

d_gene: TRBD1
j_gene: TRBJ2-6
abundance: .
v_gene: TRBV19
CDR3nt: TGTGCCAGTAGTACCCGATTACAGGGGGCTGGGGCCAACGTCCTGACTTTC
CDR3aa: CASSTRLQGAGANVLTF

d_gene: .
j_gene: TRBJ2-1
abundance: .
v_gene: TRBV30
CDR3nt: TGTGCCTGGAGTGTGAGGGATGAGCAGTTCTTC
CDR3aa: CAWSVRDEQFF

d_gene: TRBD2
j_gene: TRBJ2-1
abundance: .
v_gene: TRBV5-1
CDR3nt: TGCGCCAGCAGCTTGGGGGGACTAGCCTCCTACAATGAGCAGTTCTTC
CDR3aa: CASSLGGLASYNEQFF

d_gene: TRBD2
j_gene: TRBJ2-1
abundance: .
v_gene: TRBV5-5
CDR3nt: TGTGCCAGCAGCTTCGGACTAGCGGGAGGGCCCAAGAACAATGAGCAGTTCTTC
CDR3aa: CASSFGLAGGPKNNEQFF

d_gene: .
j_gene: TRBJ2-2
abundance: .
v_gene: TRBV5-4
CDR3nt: TGCGCCAGCAGCCTAGGCCCGGATGGGGCGAACACCGGGGAGCTGTTTTTT
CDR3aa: CASSLGPDGANTGELFF

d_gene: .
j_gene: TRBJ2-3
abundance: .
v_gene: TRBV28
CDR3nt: TGTGCCAGCAGTTCCCCCATGGCTCTGAAGTTCGCAGATACGCAGTATTTT
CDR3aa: CASSSPMALKFADTQYF

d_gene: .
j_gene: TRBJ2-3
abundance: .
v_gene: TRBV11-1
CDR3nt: TGTGCCAGCAGCCAGGACGGCACAGATACGCAGTATTTT
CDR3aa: CASSQDGTDTQYF

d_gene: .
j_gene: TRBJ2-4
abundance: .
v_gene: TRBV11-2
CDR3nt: TGTGCCAGCAGCTTAGTCAGGAGCGAAAACATTCAGTACTTC
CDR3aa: CASSLVRSENIQYF

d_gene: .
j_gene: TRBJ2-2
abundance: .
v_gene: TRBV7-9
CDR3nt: TGTGCCAGCAGCTTACCAGGGTGGACGGGGGAGCTGTTTTTT
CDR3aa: CASSLPGWTGELFF